The 19 T cell receptor beta chains below were found in one sample sequenced in a study of T cell clonotyping in hematopoietic cell transplantation. Repertoires were generated with immunoSEQ multiplex PCR, while TCRdb's copy carries only in-frame clones and drops some. The profile shows about 8,900 clones, under 95% of them singletons. The input for sequencing was PBMCs, taken 100 days after allogeneic stem cell transplant. These TCRs come from a male patient aged 50 or older who had an allogeneic stem cell transplant from a related donor, so T cells may come from the graft donor. Some clones in this sample may be carry-over from other donors' samples.

The chain uses TRBV6-4 and TRBJ2-3; the D is unclear. CDR1 and CDR2 from the germline V gene are MRHNA and SNTAGT. The CDR3 extends over 15 amino acids. V dropped 4 bases and J dropped 1 base, with 12 bases sitting between them. Written as DNA, the CDR3 is TGTGCCAGCAGTGCCGGCGAGAGTGGCACAGATACGCAGTATTTT. This encodes CASSAGESGTDTQYF.

The rearrangement links TRBV7-3 to TRBJ1-1, with D perhaps TRBD1 (6 bases). The germline V gene encodes CDR1 SGHTA and CDR2 FQGTGA. V lost 2 bases and J lost 5, with 9 bases in between. This CDR3 comprises 13 residues. CDR3 nucleotide sequence: TGTGCCAGCAGCTTACCAGGGGAGACTGAAGCTTTCTTT. Protein sequence: CASSLPGETEAFF.

The chain couples TRBV7-9 to TRBJ1-5; D possibly corresponds to TRBD1 (5 bases). The V gene lost 5 bases and the J gene lost 6 bases, with 8 bases spanning the gap. Germline CDR1 and CDR2: SEHNR and FQNEAQ (reference sequence). There are 12 residues in the CDR3. CDR3 DNA: TGTGCCAGCAGCACCGGGGGTCAGCCCCAGCATTTT. Translation: CASSTGGQPQHF.

This chain connects TRBV2 to TRBJ1-1, with D possibly TRBD1 on 5 matching bases. V was trimmed by 0 bases and J by 11 bases, leaving 13 bases between them. The germline V gene has CDR1 SNHLY and CDR2 FYNNEI. This CDR3 has 13 residues. The CDR3 here is CASSEAPQGTAFF. CDR3 coding DNA: TGTGCCAGCAGTGAAGCGCCCCAAGGGACTGCTTTCTTT. Complete variable domain (other parts from reference TRBV2 and TRBJ1-1): EPEVTQTPSHQVTQMGQEVILRCVPISNHLYFYWYRQILGQKVEFLVSFYNNEISEKSEIFDDQFSVERPDGSNFTLKIRSTKLEDSAMYFCASSEAPQGTAFFGQGTRLTVV.

This chain uses TRBV14 with TRBJ2-7; TRBD1 is a possible D gene (6 bases). This CDR3 contains 16 residues. V lost 0 bases and J 5 bases, leaving 17 bases between the germline ends. Germline V CDR1 and CDR2: SGHDN, FVKESK. CDR3 sequence reads: CASSQEVGHGLNEQYF. DNA for the CDR3: TGTGCCAGCAGCCAAGAGGTGGGACACGGTTTGAACGAGCAGTACTTC.

This sequence joins TRBV4-3 and TRBJ2-7, with D perhaps matching TRBD1 (6 bases). From germline, CDR1 is LGHNA and CDR2 YSLEER. V lost 4 bases and J 4 bases, leaving 14 bases between the germline ends. The length of the CDR3 is 14 residues. CDR3 amino acids: CASSPDRRFYEQYF. The DNA of the CDR3 is TGCGCCAGCAGCCCGGACAGAAGGTTTTACGAGCAGTACTTC.

The gene calls are TRBV11-1 and TRBJ1-1; 7 bases agree with TRBD1. CDR3 length: 13 residues. V lost 5 bases to trimming and J lost 8 bases; unmatched junction nucleotides: 8. CDR1 SGHAT and CDR2 FQDESV come from the germline V gene (reference sequence). CDR3 protein: CASSDREAWEAFF. For the CDR3, the DNA is TGTGCCAGCAGCGACAGGGAAGCGTGGGAAGCTTTCTTT.

There are a few counts of this clone. V usage is TRBV19 and J usage is TRBJ2-7; 8 positions match TRBD2. V shed 6 bases and J 4 bases; nucleotides not matched to a gene: 11. Germline CDR1 LNHDA, CDR2 SQIVND (reference sequence). The CDR3 consists of 15 residues. In DNA, the CDR3 is TGTGCCAGTAGCCATACTAGCGGAGATTTTTACGAGCAGTACTTC. This encodes CASSHTSGDFYEQYF.

The chain combines TRBV11-3 with TRBJ2-5; 7 nucleotides match TRBD1. The CDR3 length is 13 residues. Germline V lookup: CDR1 SGHNT, CDR2 YENEEA. With V trimmed by 5 bases and J by 5 bases, 5 bases remained unmatched. This chain's CDR3 is CASSADRSETQYF. CDR3 bases: TGTGCCAGCAGCGCGGACAGGTCGGAGACCCAGTACTTC.

This chain uses TRBV27 with TRBJ2-1; D perhaps matches TRBD1 (6 bases). This CDR3 has 15 amino acids. The germline gives CDR1 MNHEY, CDR2 SMNVEV (reference sequence). V lost 5 bases and J 7 bases, leaving 18 bases between the germline ends. CDR3 nucleotide sequence: TGTGCCAGCAGTGTGATGGGGCAGGGGTTGAATGAGCAGTTCTTC. This translates into CASSVMGQGLNEQFF.

The chain joins TRBV28 to TRBJ1-5; D remains ambiguous. The CDR3 sequence is 16 residues long. Germline lookup yields CDR1 MDHEN and CDR2 SYDVKM. V was shortened by 5 bases and J by 0 bases, with 14 bases between the two germline ends. CDR3 coding DNA: TGTGCCAGCAGTCCAGGCGGAAGAGATAGCAATCAGCCCCAGCATTTT. The encoded protein is CASSPGGRDSNQPQHF. The full variable domain, rest sourced from reference TRBV28 and TRBJ1-5, is DVKVTQSSRYLVKRTGEKVFLECVQDMDHENMFWYRQDPGLGLRLIYFSYDVKMKEKGDIPEGYSVSREKKERFSLILESASTNQTSMYLCASSPGGRDSNQPQHFGDGTRLSIL.

The chain combines TRBV7-2 with TRBJ2-5; TRBD2 matches at 7 bases. Germline V lookup: CDR1 SGHTA, CDR2 FQGNSA. CDR3 length: 15 residues. V lost 4 bases and J lost 4; bases outside the gene matches: 9. The CDR3 bases are TGTGCCAGCAGCTATCGTCCGGGAGGATCAGAGACCCAGTACTTC. As protein: CASSYRPGGSETQYF.

The chain is built from TRBV9 and TRBJ2-5; no firm D call. This CDR3 contains 13 residues. V shed 0 bases and J shed 4 bases, with 7 bases lying between them. Germline CDR1 reads SGDLS; CDR2 reads YYNGEE. Here the CDR3 reads CASSVVGGETQYF. CDR3 nucleotides: TGTGCCAGCAGCGTAGTGGGTGGAGAGACCCAGTACTTC.

The chain recombines TRBV7-9 with TRBJ2-5; TRBD1 matches 8 bases. This CDR3 is 14 amino acids long. Germline V gene sequence: CDR1 SEHNR, CDR2 FQNEAQ (reference sequence). V trimming: 4 bases; J trimming: 3 bases; junction bases outside the gene matches: 4. DNA of the CDR3: TGTGCCAGCAGCTCTATACAGGGGGAAGAGACCCAGTACTTC. It translates to CASSSIQGEETQYF. The full variable domain, rest sourced from reference TRBV7-9 and TRBJ2-5, is DTGVSQNPRHKITKRGQNVTFRCDPISEHNRLYWYRQTLGQGPEFLTYFQNEAQLEKSRLLSDRFSAERPKGSFSTLEIQRTEQGDSAMYLCASSSIQGEETQYFGPGTRLLVL.

The chain couples TRBV9 to TRBJ1-5; D gene unclear. This CDR3 spans 18 amino acids. Germline CDR1 SGDLS, CDR2 YYNGEE. V dropped 3 bases and J dropped 0 bases, with 19 bases sitting between them. The CDR3 coding sequence is TGTGCCAGCAGCGAGACCACCCGCCTTCCGGATAGCAATCAGCCCCAGCATTTT. Its translation: CASSETTRLPDSNQPQHF.

V is TRBV6-5 and J is TRBJ1-1; D is perhaps TRBD1 (5 bases). CDR1 is MNHEY and CDR2 is SVGAGI in the germline V gene. The CDR3 is 13 amino acids. Between the trimmed V and J ends, which lost 2 bases and 4 bases, there was a span of 8 bases. The CDR3 is CASSYGRGTEAFF. The CDR3 nucleotides read TGTGCCAGCAGTTACGGTAGGGGCACTGAAGCTTTCTTT.

This clone was observed a single time. The chain's CDR3 is CASRPMTGHYGYTF. CDR3 coding DNA: TGTGCCAGCAGACCTATGACAGGGCACTATGGCTACACCTTC. The gene calls are TRBV6-5 and TRBJ1-2; 7 bases fit TRBD1. The CDR3 spans 14 residues. In germline, CDR1 is MNHEY, CDR2 SVGAGI. J was trimmed by 3 bases and V by 6 bases; bases with no gene match: 7.

The chain recombines TRBV2 with TRBJ2-7, with a possible D match to TRBD1 (5 bases). The length of the CDR3 is 14 residues. V was pared by 4 bases and J by 3 bases, with 13 bases between. Germline CDR1 reads SNHLY; CDR2 reads FYNNEI. CDR3 region: CASSGSGWDYEQYF. The CDR3 DNA follows: TGTGCCAGCAGTGGGTCAGGGTGGGACTACGAGCAGTACTTC.

The rearrangement uses TRBV19 and TRBJ1-1; maybe TRBD1 (6 bases). Germline V lookup: CDR1 LNHDA, CDR2 SQIVND (reference sequence). The CDR3 sequence is 12 residues long. V dropped 6 bases and J dropped 5 bases, with 10 bases sitting between them. Here the CDR3 DNA reads TGTGCCAGTAGCCCGACAGGTACTGAAGCTTTCTTT. It encodes CASSPTGTEAFF.